This T cell receptor (beta chain) was sequenced in a study of shared clonotypes between healthy human individuals. Some clones are missing from TCRdb's copy, which holds only in-frame ones; the method was immunoSEQ multiplex PCR. The sample lists more than 2 million clones; 90% to 96% were seen once. Trimming pared 5 bases from V and 4 bases from J, leaving 11 bases between. Per germline, CDR1 GTSNPN and CDR2 SVGIG (reference sequence). The CDR3 is 13 amino acids. The source is a man aged 18 to 30 in good health. Source material: naive CD4+ T cells sorted from blood. Subset in this sample: CD45RA+ positively selected. This chain connects TRBV30 to TRBJ2-2, with a weak D call TRBD2 (6 bases). CDR3 sequence (DNA): TGTGCCTGGGTGAGACTAGTCACCGGGGAGCTGTTTTTT. Translated: CAWVRLVTGELFF.